Shown below are 19 T cell receptor beta chains from a single sample sequenced in a study of T cell changes during pregnancy in multiple sclerosis. TCRdb keeps only in-frame clones here, not all; method: immunoSEQ multiplex PCR. In the table there are approximately 80,000 clones, approximately 94% of which are singletons. The sequenced sample was peripheral blood, obtained in the third trimester of pregnancy. The receptors stem from a female donor with multiple sclerosis, enrolled in a pregnancy study.

The chain links TRBV18 to TRBJ1-2, with D maybe TRBD1 (6 bases). V was shortened by 2 bases and J by 2 bases, with 12 bases between the two germline ends. The germline V gene has CDR1 KGHSH and CDR2 LQKENI. The CDR3 runs 15 residues. This CDR3 reads CASSPIRQANYGYTF. For the CDR3, the DNA is TGTGCCAGCTCACCAATCCGACAGGCGAACTATGGCTACACCTTC.

J is TRBJ1-5 and V is TRBV6-1; D unresolved. The CDR3 covers 15 residues. V dropped 4 bases and J dropped 5 bases, with 15 bases sitting between them. CDR1 and CDR2 from the germline V gene are MNHNS and SASEGT. The CDR3, as DNA: TGTGCCAGCAGTGGTGGTAGAGGGCCTTATCAGCCCCAGCATTTT. Protein product: CASSGGRGPYQPQHF.

The CDR3 DNA is TGTGCCAGCAGTTTATCGGAGGAGGGGGCGCAAGAGCAGTACTTC. Its translation: CASSLSEEGAQEQYF. The genes are TRBV27 and TRBJ2-7; a weak D match, TRBD1 (7 bases). The CDR3 runs to 15 residues. With 0 bases removed from V and 7 bases from J, the gap between germline ends came to 16 bases. From germline, CDR1 is MNHEY and CDR2 SMNVEV (reference sequence).

The chain joins TRBV19 to TRBJ2-7, with a possible D match to TRBD1 (6 bases). CDR3 length: 14 amino acids. Looked up from germline, CDR1 is LNHDA and CDR2 is SQIVND (reference sequence). V dropped 6 bases and J dropped 5 bases, with 17 bases sitting between them. DNA of the CDR3: TGTGCCAGTAGCCCGGCAGGGGTCCTGCACGAGCAGTACTTC. Translation: CASSPAGVLHEQYF.

J is TRBJ2-1 and V is TRBV7-9; D is possibly TRBD2 (5 bases). The germline CDR1 and CDR2 sequences are SEHNR and FQNEAQ (reference sequence). V was clipped by 4 bases and J by 9 bases, with 13 bases between them. CDR3 length: 13 amino acids. CDR3 protein: CASSSKGRGEQFF. CDR3 in DNA: TGTGCCAGCAGCTCAAAGGGCCGGGGTGAGCAGTTCTTC.

The J gene is TRBJ1-6, the V gene TRBV7-2; no firm D call. CDR1 SGHTA and CDR2 FQGNSA come from the germline V gene. The V and J ends lost 2 bases and 6 bases respectively, with 8 bases between them. This CDR3 comprises 14 residues. CDR3 loop: CASSLNAGNSPLHF. The CDR3 bases are TGTGCCAGCAGCTTAAACGCGGGTAATTCACCCCTCCACTTT.

V is TRBV27 and J is TRBJ2-5, with 12 bases identical to TRBD1. J gave up 14 bases and V 8 bases, and 12 bases lay outside the gene matches. Germline V lookup: CDR1 MNHEY, CDR2 SMNVEV (reference sequence). CDR3 length: 13 amino acids. The CDR3 DNA is TGTGCCAGCGCCGGGACAGGGGGCGCGGGTCGATACTTC. It translates to CASAGTGGAGRYF.

The chain joins TRBV13 to TRBJ2-2, with a tentative D call TRBD1 (5 bases). Germline assignment: CDR1 PRHDT and CDR2 FYEKMQ (reference sequence). V lost 1 base to trimming and J lost 6 bases, with 9 bases between them. The CDR3 length is 14 residues. The DNA for the CDR3 is TGTGCCAGCAGCTTAGAAGGGGATTCCGGGGAGCTGTTTTTT. Translating gives CASSLEGDSGELFF.

The chain employs TRBV9 and TRBJ2-3; the D gene is possibly TRBD2 (5 bases). V was pared by 6 bases and J by 6 bases, with 20 bases between. This CDR3 spans 15 amino acids. CDR1 is SGDLS and CDR2 is YYNGEE in the germline V gene. The CDR3 DNA follows: TGTGCCAGCACCCTGAGGGATCTCCGAGGGGATACGCAGTATTTT. It codes for CASTLRDLRGDTQYF.

In DNA, the CDR3 is TGTGCCAGCAGCTTAGCCGGGACAGGGCCCTATGGCTACACCTTC. Translated, it gives CASSLAGTGPYGYTF. The genes are TRBV11-2 and TRBJ1-2; 9 bases fit TRBD1. Germline V gives CDR1 SGHAT, CDR2 FQNNGV. This CDR3 region has 15 residues. Unmatched junction bases numbered 4, after V lost 1 base and J lost 4 bases.

The rearrangement links TRBV7-6 to TRBJ1-4; 10 nucleotides line up with TRBD1. V lost 5 bases and J lost 6; bases outside the gene matches: 3. Per the germline V gene, CDR1 is SGHVS and CDR2 is FNYEAQ. There are 14 residues in the CDR3. CDR3 in amino acids: CASSTGTGDEKLFF. The DNA of the CDR3 is TGTGCCAGCAGCACCGGGACAGGGGATGAAAAACTGTTTTTT.

J is TRBJ1-2 and V is TRBV6-5; a weak D match, TRBD1 (6 bases). The CDR3 sequence is 13 residues long. Trimming cost V 4 bases and J 4 bases, with 10 bases left between them. Germline assignment: CDR1 MNHEY and CDR2 SVGAGI. The CDR3 nucleotides are TGTGCCAGCAGTTGGGGGGGGGCCTATGGCTACACCTTC. Encoded protein: CASSWGGAYGYTF.

This clone occurred a few times. The genes are TRBV9 and TRBJ2-1; 12 bases agree with TRBD2. The CDR3 contains 15 residues. With 2 bases clipped from V and 8 bases from J, the junction kept 5 bases outside the gene matches. The germline gives CDR1 SGDLS, CDR2 YYNGEE. CDR3 nucleotide sequence: TGTGCCAGCAGCGTTTCTAGCGGGGGGGCTGATGAGCAGTTCTTC. This sequence encodes CASSVSSGGADEQFF.

V gene TRBV13 combines with J gene TRBJ2-6, with a weak D call TRBD1 (6 bases). The CDR3 totals 15 residues. The germline V and J ends were trimmed by 5 bases and 0 bases, with 8 bases remaining between them. The V gene's germline CDR1 is PRHDT and CDR2 FYEKMQ (reference sequence). The CDR3 loop is CASSRRGSGANVLTF. CDR3 DNA: TGTGCCAGCAGCCGCAGGGGCTCTGGGGCCAACGTCCTGACTTTC. The complete variable domain, with remaining parts taken from reference TRBV13 and TRBJ2-6, reads AAGVIQSPRHLIKEKRETATLKCYPIPRHDTVYWYQQGPGQDPQFLISFYEKMQSDKGSIPDRFSAQQFSDYHSELNMSSLELGDSALYFCASSRRGSGANVLTFGAGSRLTVL.

The genes are TRBV9 and TRBJ2-5; 8 bases match TRBD2. V lost 0 bases, J lost 2 bases, and 9 bases stayed unmatched. CDR1 is SGDLS and CDR2 is YYNGEE in the germline V gene. The CDR3 length is 17 residues. CDR3 residues: CASSVDPVGGGQETQYF. CDR3 bases: TGTGCCAGCAGCGTAGACCCTGTAGGCGGGGGGCAAGAGACCCAGTACTTC.

The V and J genes are TRBV7-3 and TRBJ1-2, with D tentatively TRBD1 (6 bases). The V end lost 6 bases, the J end lost 4 bases, and 12 bases lay between the germline ends. The CDR3 totals 13 residues. Germline V gene lookup returns CDR1 SGHTA and CDR2 FQGTGA. CDR3 region: CASSSDSGYGYTF. The CDR3 DNA reads as TGTGCCAGCAGTTCGGACAGTGGCTATGGCTACACCTTC.

This chain connects TRBV6-1 to TRBJ1-1; maybe TRBD1 (6 bases). The CDR3 contains 14 residues. Trimming removed 4 bases at V and 3 bases at J, with 12 bases between. CDR1 and CDR2 (germline): MNHNS, SASEGT. The CDR3 protein is CASSVGGAYTEAFF. The CDR3 DNA is TGTGCCAGCAGTGTTGGGGGGGCCTACACTGAAGCTTTCTTT.

J is TRBJ2-2 and V is TRBV4-2; 10 bases match TRBD2. The CDR3 is 16 residues long. J gave up 6 bases and V 0 bases, and 4 bases lay outside the gene matches. CDR1 is LGHNA, CDR2 YNFKEQ, per germline. The CDR3 region has the DNA TGTGCCAGCAGCCAAGATCCGCTAGCGGGGGCCGGGGAGCTGTTTTTT. Its protein product is CASSQDPLAGAGELFF.

As concerns this clone: This specimen includes other DNA sequences encoding the same CDR3. This chain joins TRBV7-2 and TRBJ1-5; no clear D. V gave up 0 bases and J gave up 0 bases, with 3 bases separating them. CDR1 is SGHTA and CDR2 is FQGNSA in the germline V gene. There are 14 residues in the CDR3. For the CDR3, the DNA is TGTGCCAGCAGCTTAGCCGGTAGCAATCAGCCCCAGCATTTT. Protein: CASSLAGSNQPQHF.